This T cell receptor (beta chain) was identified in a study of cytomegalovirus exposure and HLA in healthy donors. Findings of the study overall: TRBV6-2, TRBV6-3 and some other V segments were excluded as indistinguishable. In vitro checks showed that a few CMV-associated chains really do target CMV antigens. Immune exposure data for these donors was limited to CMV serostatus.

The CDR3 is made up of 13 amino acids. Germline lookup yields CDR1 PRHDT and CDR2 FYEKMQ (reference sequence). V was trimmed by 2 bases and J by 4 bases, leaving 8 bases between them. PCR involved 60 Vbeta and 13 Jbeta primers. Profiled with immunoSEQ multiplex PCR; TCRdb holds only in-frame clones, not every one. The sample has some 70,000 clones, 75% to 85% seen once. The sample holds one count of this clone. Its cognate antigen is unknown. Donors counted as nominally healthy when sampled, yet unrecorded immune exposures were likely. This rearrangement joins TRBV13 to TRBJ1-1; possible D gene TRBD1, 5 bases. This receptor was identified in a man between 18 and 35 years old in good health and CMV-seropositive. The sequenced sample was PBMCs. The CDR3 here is CASSLSGATEAFF. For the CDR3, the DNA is TGTGCCAGCAGCTTAAGTGGGGCCACTGAAGCTTTCTTT.